Each of the 12 T cell receptor beta chains below was sequenced from the same sample in a study of PD-1 blockade in classical Hodgkin lymphoma. Time point of the sample: cycle 4 day 1 (C4D1), after less than 7 weeks of nivolumab. The patients all showed relapse after autologous stem cell transplantation, while their brentuximab vedotin exposure varied. Isolation of CD4+ T cells from thawed PBMCs was performed by magnetic negative selection. TCRdb's copy holds only in-frame clones and misses some; the assay was immunoSEQ multiplex PCR. The sample contains around 18,000 clones, around 79% of which appear only once. The material sequenced was CD4+ T cells from blood, taken before the fourth cycle of nivolumab. These receptors all stem from a human donor with classical Hodgkin lymphoma.

The chain carries TRBV5-1 and TRBJ2-3; no reliable D call. Germline lookup yields CDR1 SGHRS and CDR2 YFSETQ. This CDR3 is 15 amino acids long. V was shortened by 6 bases and J by 0 bases, with 14 bases between the two germline ends. CDR3 in DNA: TGCGCCAGCATCCCTCAAGGGATGAGCACAGATACGCAGTATTTT. Its translation: CASIPQGMSTDTQYF.

The rearrangement joins TRBV5-4 to TRBJ2-5, with TRBD1 matching over 7 bases. V was pared by 4 bases and J by 7 bases, with 7 bases of the junction left unmatched. This CDR3 region has 13 residues. CDR1 is SGHNT, CDR2 YYREEE, per germline (reference sequence). This chain's CDR3 is CASSGEQGRTQYF. The DNA for the CDR3 is TGTGCCAGCAGCGGTGAACAGGGGCGGACCCAGTACTTC.

The rearrangement links TRBV28 to TRBJ1-1; TRBD1 aligns across 9 bases. The CDR3 covers 13 residues. J gave up 7 bases and V 5 bases, and 5 bases lay outside the gene matches. Germline CDR1 is MDHEN and CDR2 is SYDVKM. CDR3: CASSPMDRGEAFF. CDR3 nucleotides: TGTGCCAGCAGTCCTATGGACAGGGGTGAAGCTTTCTTT.

The chain couples TRBV7-6 to TRBJ2-5; no definite D call. CDR1 is SGHVS, CDR2 FNYEAQ, per germline. V lost 5 bases and J 0 bases, leaving 19 bases between the germline ends. The CDR3 is made up of 17 amino acids. As DNA, the CDR3 is TGTGCCAGCAGCATATTCCAGACCCACTGGGACCAAGAGACCCAGTACTTC. Encoded protein: CASSIFQTHWDQETQYF. The variable domain in full, completed from reference TRBV7-6 and TRBJ2-5, reads GAGVSQSPRYKVTKRGQDVALRCDPISGHVSLYWYRQALGQGPEFLTYFNYEAQQDKSGLPNDRFSAERPEGSISTLTIQRTEQRDSAMYRCASSIFQTHWDQETQYFGPGTRLLVL.

V usage is TRBV5-5 and J usage is TRBJ2-2, with D uncertain. The germline V and J ends were trimmed by 0 bases and 0 bases, with 6 bases remaining between them. There are 15 residues in the CDR3. The germline gives CDR1 SGHKS, CDR2 YYEKEE (reference sequence). The CDR3 reads CASSLVQPNTGELFF. CDR3 nucleotide sequence: TGTGCCAGCAGCTTGGTTCAGCCGAACACCGGGGAGCTGTTTTTT. The variable domain in full, with the rest retrieved from reference TRBV5-5 and TRBJ2-2, is DAGVTQSPTHLIKTRGQQVTLRCSPISGHKSVSWYQQVLGQGPQFIFQYYEKEERGRGNFPDRFSARQFPNYSSELNVNALLLGDSALYLCASSLVQPNTGELFFGEGSRLTVL.

The V gene is TRBV5-5, the J gene TRBJ1-4; no firm D call. The CDR3 contains 14 residues. Germline assignment: CDR1 SGHKS and CDR2 YYEKEE (reference sequence). V lost 0 bases to trimming and J lost 8 bases, with 11 bases between them. CDR3 sequence reads: CASSLDSSREKLFF. CDR3 DNA sequence: TGTGCCAGCAGCTTGGATTCAAGCCGGGAAAAACTGTTTTTT.

This sequence joins TRBV18 and TRBJ1-1, with TRBD1 identical over 7 bases. The germline CDR1 and CDR2 sequences are KGHSH and LQKENI. The CDR3 spans 14 residues. Trimming removed 6 bases from V and 6 bases from J; junction bases left unmatched: 10. CDR3 loop: CASSQIRGWAEAFF. In DNA form, the CDR3 reads TGTGCCAGCTCCCAAATCAGGGGGTGGGCTGAAGCTTTCTTT.

The CDR3 DNA reads TGTGCCAGCAGAGGACAGGCGGATGGGGGCTACACCTTC. It translates to CASRGQADGGYTF. The V and J genes are TRBV2 and TRBJ1-2; 7 nucleotides agree with TRBD1. CDR1 and CDR2 from the germline V gene are SNHLY and FYNNEI. This CDR3 is built from 13 residues. The J segment lost 8 bases and the V segment lost 6 bases, leaving 9 bases of the junction unmatched.

V usage is TRBV5-1 and J usage is TRBJ1-3; the D gene is possibly TRBD1 (5 bases). The V gene lost 1 base and the J gene lost 0 bases, with 8 bases spanning the gap. The germline V gene has CDR1 SGHRS and CDR2 YFSETQ. The CDR3 extends over 15 amino acids. The CDR3 reads CASSLLGDSGNTIYF. The CDR3 DNA reads as TGCGCCAGCAGCTTGTTGGGGGACTCTGGAAACACCATATATTTT.

This chain uses TRBV5-6 with TRBJ2-7; D gene uncertain. The germline V gene has CDR1 SGHDT and CDR2 YYEEEE. The length of the CDR3 is 12 residues. V was shortened by 2 bases and J by 1 base, with 4 bases between the two germline ends. The CDR3 is CASSLFSYEQYV. CDR3 nucleotides: TGTGCCAGCAGCTTATTTTCCTACGAGCAGTACGTC.

The chain carries TRBV5-4 and TRBJ1-2; 12 positions agree with TRBD1. Germline CDR1 reads SGHNT; CDR2 reads YYREEE (reference sequence). The J segment lost 7 bases and the V segment lost 2 bases, leaving 9 bases of the junction unmatched. The CDR3 is made up of 16 amino acids. In DNA form, the CDR3 reads TGTGCCAGCAGCTTAAACCGGGGACAGGGGGCCGGTGGCTACACCTTC. Its translation: CASSLNRGQGAGGYTF.

J is TRBJ2-3 and V is TRBV13, with D possibly matching TRBD2 (5 bases). This CDR3 has 16 amino acids. Per the germline V gene, CDR1 is PRHDT and CDR2 is FYEKMQ (reference sequence). Deletions cut 4 bases from V and 2 bases from J, with 16 bases between. The CDR3 region is CASSSSIGSHTDTQYF. The CDR3 nucleotides are TGTGCCAGCAGCTCATCGATAGGGAGCCACACAGATACGCAGTATTTT.